This entry features one TCR beta chain sequence. This record belongs to a study of blood T cell repertoires in COVID-19. Clinical history as reported by participants underpinned cohort assignment. Original processing notes: Counts of nucleated cells, estimated from reference gene primer amplification, were obtained. Using immunoSEQ multiplex PCR, the repertoire was profiled, and TCRdb retains in-frame clones only, with some absent. That table gives V, J and clone size, and the DNA gave D and trimming. The sample includes about 280,000 clones, around 90% seen only once; the top ten take 1.7%. The CDR3 consists of 15 residues. Looked up from germline, CDR1 is KGHSH and CDR2 is LQKENI. Between the trimmed V and J ends, which lost 6 bases and 0 bases, there was a span of 14 bases.

The source material was PBMCs or T cells enriched from blood (not recorded which). The sequence came from a woman aged 18-30 years with acute COVID-19. The chain uses TRBV18 and TRBJ1-1; D gene ambiguous. DNA for the CDR3: TGTGCCAGCTCCCCGTCCAGAAACATGAACACTGAAGCTTTCTTT. Translation gives CASSPSRNMNTEAFF.